These 30 T cell receptor beta chains were sequenced from one sample in a study of shared clonotypes between healthy human individuals. Terminally differentiated effector memory CD45RA+ cells were left out of the naive CD8 fraction, which was CD45RO-negative and positively selected for CCR7. The assay was immunoSEQ multiplex PCR, and TCRdb's table has in-frame clones only and misses some. The sample shows about 2.2 million clones, 93% of them seen only once. The sequencing sample was made of naive CD8+ T cells from PBMCs. The receptor set was obtained from a man aged 18 to 30 in good health. Some clones in this sample may be carry-over from other donors' samples.

This sequence joins TRBV4-1 and TRBJ2-7; either TRBD1 or TRBD2 may fit D (5 bases each). The CDR3 length is 16 residues. The germline V gene has CDR1 MGHRA and CDR2 YSYEKL. V gave up 3 bases and J gave up 0 bases, with 15 bases separating them. Here the CDR3 DNA reads TGCGCCAGCAGCCAGGCCCAGGGACGGAGCTCCTACGAGCAGTACTTC. Translating gives CASSQAQGRSSYEQYF.

Written as DNA, the CDR3 is TGTGCCAGCAGCGGAGGACAGGGGACGACCAACTATGGCTACACCTTC. Translated: CASSGGQGTTNYGYTF. The chain combines TRBV9 with TRBJ1-2; 9 positions match TRBD1. Germline CDR1 reads SGDLS; CDR2 reads YYNGEE. CDR3 length: 16 residues. Germline trimming cut 3 bases from V and 2 bases from J; bases unmatched to any gene: 8. Filled out from reference TRBV9 and TRBJ1-2, the complete variable domain reads DSGVTQTPKHLITATGQRVTLRCSPRSGDLSVYWYQQSLDQGLQFLIQYYNGEERAKGNILERFSAQQFPDLHSELNLSSLELGDSALYFCASSGGQGTTNYGYTFGSGTRLTVV.

The chain recombines TRBV28 with TRBJ2-5; maybe TRBD2 (6 bases). The germline CDR1 and CDR2 sequences are MDHEN and SYDVKM. The CDR3 is made up of 15 amino acids. Deletions cut 6 bases from V and 2 bases from J, with 16 bases between. The CDR3 loop is CASSSIGTAQETQYF. DNA of the CDR3: TGTGCCAGCAGCTCCATCGGGACTGCTCAAGAGACCCAGTACTTC.

This chain uses TRBV6-4 with TRBJ2-7; maybe TRBD2 (5 bases). The CDR3 spans 13 residues. Germline CDR1 and CDR2: MRHNA and SNTAGT. Trimming stripped 10 bases from V and 5 bases from J, with 18 bases between. The CDR3 bases are TGTGCCACCTCCGTCGGACTCCACAACGAGCAGTACTTC. Its translation is CATSVGLHNEQYF.

The rearrangement uses TRBV19 and TRBJ2-7; D may correspond to TRBD1 or TRBD2 (5 bases each). This CDR3 is 16 amino acids long. CDR1 LNHDA and CDR2 SQIVND come from the germline V gene (reference sequence). V was trimmed by 3 bases and J by 9 bases, leaving 24 bases between them. CDR3 sequence: CASSIPLIDGALVQYF. CDR3 in DNA: TGTGCCAGTAGTATTCCTTTGATTGACGGGGCCCTCGTGCAGTACTTC.

This clone appeared once. This chain links TRBV9 with TRBJ2-7; unclear D gene. Germline values: CDR1 SGDLS, CDR2 YYNGEE. The V gene lost 4 bases and the J gene lost 8 bases, with 19 bases spanning the gap. The CDR3 extends over 14 amino acids. The CDR3 reads CASSPNLLSPQQYF. Here the CDR3 DNA reads TGTGCCAGCAGCCCCAACCTTCTCAGCCCCCAGCAGTACTTC.

CDR3 coding DNA: TGTGCCAGCACAATATGGGGGGGACCGAACACAGATACGCAGTATTTT. This codes for CASTIWGGPNTDTQYF. J is TRBJ2-3 and V is TRBV7-2; TRBD2 matches at 7 bases. CDR3 size: 16 residues. Losses at the gene ends were 7 bases for V and 2 bases for J; bases not matched to a gene: 12. Germline CDR1 SGHTA, CDR2 FQGNSA. Full variable domain (remainder filled in from reference TRBV7-2 and TRBJ2-3): GAGVSQSPSNKVTEKGKDVELRCDPISGHTALYWYRQSLGQGLEFLIYFQGNSAPDKSGLPSDRFSAERTGGSVSTLTIQRTQQEDSAVYLCASTIWGGPNTDTQYFGPGTRLTVL.

The J gene is TRBJ1-2, the V gene TRBV6-6; perhaps TRBD1 as D (6 bases). Looked up from germline, CDR1 is MNHNY and CDR2 is SVGAGI (reference sequence). The V and J ends lost 4 bases and 2 bases respectively, with 17 bases between them. The CDR3 spans 16 residues. CDR3 bases: TGTGCCAGCAGTTCTCCAGAACAGGACAGCAACTATGGCTACACCTTC. Its translation: CASSSPEQDSNYGYTF.

The rearrangement uses TRBV7-8 and TRBJ2-5; TRBD1 or TRBD2 may be the D gene (6 bases each). This CDR3 spans 16 amino acids. Deletions cut 1 base from V and 5 bases from J, with 17 bases between. The germline V gene has CDR1 SGHVS and CDR2 FQNEAQ. CDR3 sequence (DNA): TGTGCCAGCAGCTTAGTCGCCAGGGGACTCGGGGAGACCCAGTACTTC. Translation: CASSLVARGLGETQYF.

The J gene is TRBJ2-5, the V gene TRBV4-3, with D possibly being TRBD1 or TRBD2 (5 bases each). Germline V lookup: CDR1 LGHNA, CDR2 YSLEER. The ends were cut back, 2 bases at V and 5 bases at J, with 9 bases in the middle. The CDR3 sequence is 13 residues long. The CDR3 spells CASSQQWGETQYF. CDR3 nucleotide sequence: TGCGCCAGCAGCCAACAGTGGGGGGAGACCCAGTACTTC.

The gene calls are TRBV27 and TRBJ1-4; D is undetermined. The CDR3 sequence is 15 residues long. The V gene lost 3 bases and the J gene lost 4 bases, with 12 bases spanning the gap. Germline values: CDR1 MNHEY, CDR2 SMNVEV (reference sequence). The CDR3 DNA reads as TGTGCCAGCAGTTTGAGTAGAGGGTTTAATGAAAAACTGTTTTTT. It yields the protein CASSLSRGFNEKLFF.

The chain carries TRBV5-1 and TRBJ2-7, with 9 bases that match TRBD1. Unmatched junction bases numbered 5, after V lost 0 bases and J lost 1 base. The germline V gene has CDR1 SGHRS and CDR2 YFSETQ. This CDR3 spans 16 amino acids. The CDR3 loop reads CASSLAGTGMSYEQYF. The CDR3 DNA reads as TGCGCCAGCAGCTTGGCGGGGACAGGGATGTCCTACGAGCAGTACTTC.

The V gene is TRBV5-1, the J gene TRBJ2-1; no definite D call. Germline V gene sequence: CDR1 SGHRS, CDR2 YFSETQ. This CDR3 spans 15 amino acids. V lost 0 bases and J 4 bases, leaving 11 bases between the germline ends. CDR3 DNA: TGCGCCAGCAGCTTGGTGGCAGACCTATACAATGAGCAGTTCTTC. It codes for CASSLVADLYNEQFF.

In this sample, this clone turned up a few times. The chain combines TRBV29-1 with TRBJ1-1, with a tentative D call TRBD1 (5 bases). Trimming removed 7 bases from V and 6 bases from J, with 12 bases in between. This CDR3 comprises 11 residues. Germline loops: CDR1 SQVTM, CDR2 ANQGSEA. CDR3 coding DNA: TGCAGCGCCAGGGAGGAGGCTGAAGCTTTCTTT. Translation gives CSAREEAEAFF. Full variable domain (remainder filled in from reference TRBV29-1 and TRBJ1-1): SAVISQKPSRDICQRGTSLTIQCQVDSQVTMMFWYRQQPGQSLTLIATANQGSEATYESGFVIDKFPISRPNLTFSTLTVSNMSPEDSSIYLCSAREEAEAFFGQGTRLTVV.

This clone is a singleton in its sample. The V and J genes are TRBV7-2 and TRBJ2-7, with D possibly being TRBD2 (6 bases). Germline CDR1 and CDR2: SGHTA and FQGNSA. V lost 6 bases and J 0 bases, leaving 15 bases between the germline ends. There are 15 residues in the CDR3. CDR3 DNA: TGTGCCAGCAGTTCGTTAGGGGAGGACTCCTACGAGCAGTACTTC. This codes for CASSSLGEDSYEQYF.

This chain joins TRBV6-1 and TRBJ2-2, with D tentatively TRBD1 or TRBD2 (5 bases each). Germline V gene data show CDR1 as MNHNS and CDR2 as SASEGT. V lost 4 bases to trimming and J lost 1 base, with 7 bases between them. CDR3 length: 14 residues. Here the CDR3 DNA reads TGTGCCAGCAGTGCGGGGCAGAACACCGGGGAGCTGTTTTTT. Translating it yields CASSAGQNTGELFF.

The chain recombines TRBV6-5 with TRBJ2-5; 9 bases align to TRBD2. The CDR3 is 12 residues long. Germline V lookup: CDR1 MNHEY, CDR2 SVGAGI. With 6 bases clipped from V and 8 bases from J, the junction kept 4 bases outside the gene matches. In DNA, the CDR3 is TGTGCCAGCAGGCCGCGGGGGGGAACCCAGTACTTC. Translating gives CASRPRGGTQYF.

In this sample, this clone turned up a few times. Distinct nucleotide sequences in the sample also encode this CDR3. The chain joins TRBV5-1 to TRBJ2-1, with 13 bases lining up with TRBD2. The CDR3 spans 15 residues. With 3 bases clipped from V and 6 bases from J, the junction kept 3 bases outside the gene matches. Germline values: CDR1 SGHRS, CDR2 YFSETQ. Here the CDR3 DNA reads TGCGCCAGCAGCTCGGGACTAGCGGGGCCCAATGAGCAGTTCTTC. It encodes CASSSGLAGPNEQFF.

V and J are TRBV18 and TRBJ2-2, with TRBD1 as a possible D gene (6 bases). CDR3 size: 19 residues. Germline assignment: CDR1 KGHSH and CDR2 LQKENI. The ends were cut back, 1 base at V and 1 base at J, with 19 bases in the middle. CDR3 sequence (DNA): TGTGCCAGCTCACCACGGGACACGGTAATAACTCGGAACACCGGGGAGCTGTTTTTT. It translates to CASSPRDTVITRNTGELFF.

The chain employs TRBV4-3 and TRBJ2-2; D is possibly TRBD1 (7 bases). The CDR3 extends over 15 amino acids. The germline V gene encodes CDR1 LGHNA and CDR2 YSLEER. V lost 1 base and J 4 bases, leaving 10 bases between the germline ends. The CDR3 sequence is CASSQGQGLTGELFF. CDR3 DNA: TGCGCCAGCAGCCAAGGACAGGGACTCACCGGGGAGCTGTTTTTT.

CDR3 in amino acids: CASRPTAPGEPQHF. For the CDR3, the DNA is TGTGCCAGCAGGCCGACGGCCCCCGGGGAGCCCCAGCATTTT. V gene TRBV6-5 combines with J gene TRBJ1-5; D is uncertain. V was shortened by 6 bases and J by 8 bases, with 17 bases between the two germline ends. The CDR3 is made up of 14 amino acids. Germline assignment: CDR1 MNHEY and CDR2 SVGAGI.

The chain is built from TRBV10-2 and TRBJ2-2; D unresolved. Looked up from germline, CDR1 is WSHSY and CDR2 is SAAADI. V was shortened by 8 bases and J by 2 bases, with 6 bases between the two germline ends. CDR3 size: 12 residues. CDR3 sequence reads: CASLGNTGELFF. CDR3 nucleotides: TGCGCCAGCCTAGGAAACACCGGGGAGCTGTTTTTT.

The chain employs TRBV4-1 and TRBJ1-2; the D is unclear. Germline CDR1 reads MGHRA; CDR2 reads YSYEKL. This CDR3 contains 13 residues. The germline V and J ends were trimmed by 3 bases and 5 bases, with 10 bases remaining between them. DNA for the CDR3: TGCGCCAGCAGCCAGCCGTCCCTGTATGGCTACACCTTC. It codes for CASSQPSLYGYTF.

The chain employs TRBV9 and TRBJ1-2, with D unresolved. CDR3 size: 13 residues. The ends were cut back, 0 bases at V and 3 bases at J, with 6 bases in the middle. CDR1 and CDR2 from the germline V gene are SGDLS and YYNGEE. Here the CDR3 DNA reads TGTGCCAGCAGCGTAGCCCCACACTATGGCTACACCTTC. Its protein product is CASSVAPHYGYTF.

The V gene is TRBV9, the J gene TRBJ2-1, with D perhaps TRBD1 (6 bases). The CDR3 extends over 15 amino acids. Germline CDR1 reads SGDLS; CDR2 reads YYNGEE. Trimming took 6 bases from V and 5 from J, leaving 18 bases between them. The CDR3 loop is CASTRAGALNNEQFF. CDR3 coding DNA: TGTGCCAGCACCAGAGCAGGGGCGCTCAACAATGAGCAGTTCTTC.

In the case of this clone: In the same sample, other DNA sequences code for this CDR3. This chain joins TRBV7-9 and TRBJ1-5; D perhaps matches TRBD1 (6 bases). The germline V gene encodes CDR1 SEHNR and CDR2 FQNEAQ (reference sequence). V gave up 1 base and J gave up 5 bases, with 9 bases separating them. CDR3 length equals 14 residues. Written as DNA, the CDR3 is TGTGCCAGCAGCTTAGGAGGGGGGGATCAGCCCCAGCATTTT. Translated: CASSLGGGDQPQHF.

The CDR3 here is CASSPGLASGNEQFF. The CDR3 DNA reads TGTGCCAGCAGCCCCGGACTAGCTTCAGGGAATGAGCAGTTCTTC. The chain uses TRBV7-8 and TRBJ2-1, with 8 bases aligning to TRBD2. The CDR3 spans 15 residues. Per germline, CDR1 SGHVS and CDR2 FQNEAQ. J was trimmed by 7 bases and V by 5 bases; bases with no gene match: 10.

The J gene is TRBJ2-1, the V gene TRBV4-3, with D perhaps matching TRBD2 (6 bases). The V and J ends lost 2 bases and 4 bases respectively, with 12 bases between them. Germline values: CDR1 LGHNA, CDR2 YSLEER. The CDR3 loop spans 15 amino acids. CDR3 residues: CASSQLIAEYNEQFF. As DNA, the CDR3 is TGCGCCAGCAGCCAACTAATAGCGGAGTACAATGAGCAGTTCTTC.

In DNA form, the CDR3 reads TGTGCCACCTGGGGACAGACGATCGACAATGAGCAGTTCTTC. Protein: CATWGQTIDNEQFF. V gene TRBV25-1 combines with J gene TRBJ2-1; TRBD1 matches at 7 bases. V trimming: 10 bases; J trimming: 5 bases; junction bases outside the gene matches: 11. CDR1 and CDR2 from the germline V gene are MGHDK and SYGVNS. This CDR3 has 14 amino acids.

The chain carries TRBV5-1 and TRBJ1-4; D is unclear. V shed 0 bases and J shed 0 bases, with 24 bases lying between them. The CDR3 spans 21 residues. From germline, CDR1 is SGHRS and CDR2 YFSETQ. The CDR3 nucleotides are TGCGCCAGCAGCTTGGCCGTATTTGTTGGAACCCCGGCGGCAACTAATGAAAAACTGTTTTTT. Protein product: CASSLAVFVGTPAATNEKLFF.